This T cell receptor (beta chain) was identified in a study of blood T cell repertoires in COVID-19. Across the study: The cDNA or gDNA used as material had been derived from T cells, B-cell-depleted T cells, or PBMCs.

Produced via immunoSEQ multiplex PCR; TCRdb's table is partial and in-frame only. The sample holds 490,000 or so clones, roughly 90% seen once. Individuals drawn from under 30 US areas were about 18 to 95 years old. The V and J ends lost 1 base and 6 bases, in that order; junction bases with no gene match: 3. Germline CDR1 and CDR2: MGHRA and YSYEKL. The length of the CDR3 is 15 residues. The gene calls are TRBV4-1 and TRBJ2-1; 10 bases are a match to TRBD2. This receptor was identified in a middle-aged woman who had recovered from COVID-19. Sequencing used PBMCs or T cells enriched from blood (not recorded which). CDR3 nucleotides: TGCGCCAGCAGCCAAGCTAGCGGGAGAATCAATGAGCAGTTCTTC. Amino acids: CASSQASGRINEQFF.